The T cell receptor beta chain described here comes from a study of OX40 agonist ivuxolimab in advanced cancers. Study context: The dose-escalation group included hepatocellular carcinoma, melanoma, renal cell carcinoma and head and neck cancer. Age averaged about 62 years (range roughly 20 to 90), and 82.7% were male.

The CDR3 runs 14 residues. Trimming took off 4 bases at V and 5 bases at J, with 13 bases between the two ends. Per germline, CDR1 SGHVS and CDR2 FQNEAQ. The assay was immunoSEQ multiplex PCR, and TCRdb's table has in-frame clones only and misses some. This sample has approximately 83,000 clones; 65% to 85% occur once, and the top ten carry roughly 4.8%. Study-level results: Researchers report that CD8+ T cells had, on average, more expanded clones than CD4+. Specificity for antigen went undetermined in the expanded peripheral T cells.

The sample holds one count of this clone. The antigen is unknown. The source is an adult with an advanced solid tumor such as melanoma, head and neck, liver or kidney cancer. The chain uses TRBV7-8 and TRBJ2-3; D possibly corresponds to TRBD1 (7 bases). The material was CD4+ or CD8+ T cells sorted from blood, obtained in a trial of the OX40 agonist ivuxolimab. The CDR3 sequence is CASSSRQGGDTQYF. The CDR3 nucleotides are TGTGCCAGCAGCTCCCGACAGGGAGGAGATACGCAGTATTTT. Drawing the rest from reference TRBV7-8 and TRBJ2-3, the complete variable domain is GAGVSQSPRYKVAKRGQDVALRCDPISGHVSLFWYQQALGQGPEFLTYFQNEAQLDKSGLPSDRFFAERPEGSVSTLKIQRTQQEDSAVYLCASSSRQGGDTQYFGPGTRLTVL.